The next 21 T cell receptor beta chains were all read from a single sample in a study of OX40 agonist ivuxolimab in advanced cancers. Sequenced by immunoSEQ multiplex PCR; TCRdb stores in-frame clones only, minus some. The sample has tens of thousands of clones, 85% to 95% seen once; the top ten hold 0.4% to 0.55%. The sample was CD4+ or CD8+ T cells sorted from blood, taken in a trial of the OX40 agonist ivuxolimab. These receptors were obtained from an adult with an advanced solid tumor such as melanoma, head and neck, liver or kidney cancer.

V is TRBV7-6 and J is TRBJ2-2; TRBD1 is a possible D gene (8 bases). V lost 5 bases, J lost 7 bases, and 14 bases lay in between. This CDR3 contains 14 residues. CDR1 SGHVS and CDR2 FNYEAQ come from the germline V gene. CDR3 loop: CASSLTGGDGELFF. The CDR3 DNA is TGTGCCAGCAGCCTAACAGGGGGGGACGGGGAGCTGTTTTTT.

V gene TRBV29-1 combines with J gene TRBJ2-3; 8 bases align to TRBD1. CDR1 is SQVTM and CDR2 is ANQGSEA in the germline V gene. The CDR3 loop spans 13 amino acids. The trim removed 4 bases at V and 1 base at J, leaving 1 base unmatched. CDR3 DNA: TGCAGCGTTGGGGGACAGGGCACAGATACGCAGTATTTT. Translating it yields CSVGGQGTDTQYF.

The J gene is TRBJ1-1, the V gene TRBV5-1; D is possibly TRBD1 (5 bases). The CDR3 loop spans 14 amino acids. Trimming shortened V by 2 bases and J by 2 bases, and 10 bases separated the two germline ends. Germline CDR1 SGHRS, CDR2 YFSETQ. The chain's CDR3 is CASSLPGPNTEAFF. Written as DNA, the CDR3 is TGCGCCAGCAGCTTACCGGGGCCAAACACTGAAGCTTTCTTT.

The chain has TRBV30 and TRBJ2-3, with TRBD2 matching 7 bases. CDR1 and CDR2 (germline): GTSNPN, SVGIG (reference sequence). V shed 1 base, J shed 5 bases, and the junction held 6 bases outside the gene matches. There are 14 residues in the CDR3. The CDR3 sequence is CAWSASGAQDTQYF. The CDR3, as DNA: TGTGCCTGGAGTGCGAGCGGGGCCCAAGATACGCAGTATTTT.

J is TRBJ1-1 and V is TRBV5-4, with D perhaps TRBD1 (6 bases). CDR3 length equals 14 residues. CDR1 and CDR2 (germline): SGHNT, YYREEE (reference sequence). The V end was cut by 3 bases, the J end by 5 bases, with 14 bases between. CDR3 nucleotide sequence: TGTGCCAGCAGCTCCGACAGGCCCGCGACTGAAGCTTTCTTT. This codes for CASSSDRPATEAFF.

In this sample, this clone turned up once. The V and J genes are TRBV11-2 and TRBJ2-2; maybe TRBD2 (7 bases). This CDR3 is built from 18 residues. Trimming cost V 0 bases and J 9 bases, with 23 bases left between them. CDR1 and CDR2 (germline): SGHAT, FQNNGV. CDR3 protein: CASSLDGSGGAFLWELFF. In DNA form, the CDR3 reads TGTGCCAGCAGCTTAGATGGATCGGGGGGCGCTTTTTTATGGGAGCTGTTTTTT.

The chain joins TRBV5-1 to TRBJ1-6; 8 bases align to TRBD1. The CDR3 is 18 residues long. CDR1 SGHRS and CDR2 YFSETQ come from the germline V gene. V shed 0 bases and J 4 bases; nucleotides not matched to a gene: 9. The CDR3 protein is CASSLAGGTGLYNSPLHF. DNA for the CDR3: TGCGCCAGCAGCTTGGCCGGGGGGACAGGACTGTATAATTCACCCCTCCACTTT.

This clone was observed a single time. The gene calls are TRBV7-2 and TRBJ1-2, with 9 bases that match TRBD1. Germline CDR1 SGHTA, CDR2 FQGNSA. V lost 10 bases, J lost 2 bases, and 11 bases stayed unmatched. The CDR3 spans 15 residues. The CDR3 DNA is TGTGCCACCGTGGACAGGGGAGGAGTAAACTATGGCTACACCTTC. This gives the protein CATVDRGGVNYGYTF. Using reference TRBV7-2 and TRBJ1-2 for the parts outside the CDR3, the full variable domain is GAGVSQSPSNKVTEKGKDVELRCDPISGHTALYWYRQSLGQGLEFLIYFQGNSAPDKSGLPSDRFSAERTGGSVSTLTIQRTQQEDSAVYLCATVDRGGVNYGYTFGSGTRLTVV.

The rearrangement uses TRBV19 and TRBJ2-2; D is undetermined. This CDR3 contains 15 residues. CDR1 is LNHDA, CDR2 SQIVND, per germline (reference sequence). V lost 3 bases to trimming and J lost 3 bases, with 11 bases between them. This chain's CDR3 is CASSIMGSHTGELFF. CDR3 bases: TGTGCCAGTAGTATTATGGGGTCTCACACCGGGGAGCTGTTTTTT.

The chain employs TRBV18 and TRBJ2-2; no clear D. CDR3 length: 15 amino acids. Trimming shortened V by 2 bases and J by 2 bases, and 9 bases separated the two germline ends. The germline V gene has CDR1 KGHSH and CDR2 LQKENI. CDR3 sequence: CASSPGRQNTGELFF. The CDR3 region has the DNA TGTGCCAGCTCACCAGGACGACAAAACACCGGGGAGCTGTTTTTT.

The chain employs TRBV5-4 and TRBJ2-6; no firm D call. CDR3 size: 14 residues. Germline loops: CDR1 SGHNT, CDR2 YYREEE (reference sequence). The germline V and J ends were trimmed by 0 bases and 4 bases, with 5 bases remaining between them. The CDR3 nucleotides are TGTGCCAGCAGCTTGGTATTGGGGGCCAACGTCCTGACTTTC. The encoded protein is CASSLVLGANVLTF. Full variable domain (rest looked up from reference TRBV5-4 and TRBJ2-6): ETGVTQSPTHLIKTRGQQVTLRCSSQSGHNTVSWYQQALGQGPQFIFQYYREEENGRGNFPPRFSGLQFPNYSSELNVNALELDDSALYLCASSLVLGANVLTFGAGSRLTVL.

The J gene is TRBJ2-1, the V gene TRBV10-1; TRBD2 matches at 8 bases. The CDR3 extends over 14 amino acids. The germline V gene encodes CDR1 WNHNN and CDR2 SYGVQD (reference sequence). The V segment lost 5 bases and the J segment 4 bases; nucleotides outside the gene matches: 4. The CDR3 loop reads CASSWSGGYNEQFF. The CDR3 DNA reads TGCGCCAGCAGTTGGAGCGGGGGTTACAATGAGCAGTTCTTC.

This sequence joins TRBV4-2 and TRBJ1-6; TRBD1 matches at 9 bases. Germline values: CDR1 LGHNA, CDR2 YNFKEQ. With V trimmed by 2 bases and J by 5 bases, 10 bases remained unmatched. The CDR3 consists of 18 residues. The CDR3 DNA is TGTGCCAGCAGCCAAATGGGACAGGGCCTCAATGATAATTCACCCCTCCACTTT. Protein: CASSQMGQGLNDNSPLHF.

The chain links TRBV2 to TRBJ2-1; D gene ambiguous. Trimming took 11 bases from V and 6 from J, leaving 17 bases between them. Germline V gene sequence: CDR1 SNHLY, CDR2 FYNNEI. The CDR3 is 13 amino acids. The CDR3 region has the DNA TGTGCCTGCCTGGACCTCCGGAGCAATGAGCAGTTCTTC. This sequence encodes CACLDLRSNEQFF.

V gene TRBV5-1 combines with J gene TRBJ2-5; 7 bases fit TRBD1. Trimming removed 0 bases from V and 2 bases from J; junction bases left unmatched: 1. This CDR3 has 14 amino acids. CDR1 and CDR2 from the germline V gene are SGHRS and YFSETQ. CDR3 DNA: TGCGCCAGCAGCTTGGCCAGGGGGCAAGAGACCCAGTACTTC. Protein sequence: CASSLARGQETQYF.

CDR3 DNA: TGCGCCAGCAGCTTGGATTGGGTAGCCTCCTACAATGAGCAGTTCTTC. Translating it yields CASSLDWVASYNEQFF. The chain uses TRBV5-1 and TRBJ2-1; D not resolved. Germline CDR1 and CDR2: SGHRS and YFSETQ. Between the trimmed V and J ends, which lost 0 bases and 0 bases, there was a span of 10 bases. This CDR3 comprises 16 residues.

The chain uses TRBV5-4 and TRBJ1-6; 9 bases map to TRBD1. The CDR3 loop spans 14 amino acids. Looked up from germline, CDR1 is SGHNT and CDR2 is YYREEE (reference sequence). The trim removed 4 bases at V and 9 bases at J, leaving 5 bases unmatched. CDR3 bases: TGTGCCAGCAGCATACAGGGGGCGGCTTCACCCCTCCACTTT. Amino acids: CASSIQGAASPLHF.

J is TRBJ1-1 and V is TRBV6-5; possibly TRBD1 for D (5 bases). CDR1 is MNHEY and CDR2 is SVGAGI in the germline V gene. CDR3 size: 11 residues. V lost 4 bases, J lost 11 bases, and 11 bases lay in between. The CDR3 sequence: CASSLGGFAFF. CDR3 in DNA: TGTGCCAGCAGTTTGGGGGGATTCGCTTTCTTT.

This chain joins TRBV11-3 and TRBJ2-4, with D perhaps being TRBD1 or TRBD2 (5 bases each). Looked up from germline, CDR1 is SGHNT and CDR2 is YENEEA. The CDR3 loop spans 16 amino acids. The germline V and J ends were trimmed by 5 bases and 5 bases, with 19 bases remaining between them. CDR3 sequence: CASSPGTTLRENIQYF. The CDR3 region has the DNA TGTGCCAGCAGCCCGGGGACCACCCTGAGGGAAAACATTCAGTACTTC.

The gene calls are TRBV18 and TRBJ2-5; D not resolved. Trimming stripped 1 base from V and 1 base from J, with 10 bases between. This CDR3 is 15 amino acids long. Germline values: CDR1 KGHSH, CDR2 LQKENI. CDR3: CASSPRVGTQETQYF. The CDR3 region has the DNA TGTGCCAGCTCACCACGGGTCGGAACCCAAGAGACCCAGTACTTC.

J is TRBJ2-7 and V is TRBV5-4; perhaps TRBD1 as D (6 bases). Germline CDR1 is SGHNT and CDR2 is YYREEE (reference sequence). There are 16 residues in the CDR3. V dropped 0 bases and J dropped 4 bases, with 17 bases sitting between them. CDR3 loop: CASSLGTDTRGYEQYF. The CDR3 coding sequence is TGTGCCAGCAGCTTGGGGACGGATACAAGGGGGTACGAGCAGTACTTC. Full variable domain (outside the CDR3, taken from reference TRBV5-4 and TRBJ2-7): ETGVTQSPTHLIKTRGQQVTLRCSSQSGHNTVSWYQQALGQGPQFIFQYYREEENGRGNFPPRFSGLQFPNYSSELNVNALELDDSALYLCASSLGTDTRGYEQYFGPGTRLTVT.